These 25 T cell receptor beta chains share one sample of origin, sequenced in a study of blood T cells in healthy people across ages. Alongside a J-beta primer mix, a sample-barcoded 5' primer served in a second PCR lasting roughly 7 to 11 cycles. TCRdb re-called the 5' RACE reads through MiXCR, storing one row per CDR3 protein. The sample carries about 730,000 distinct CDR3 sequences, about 42% recorded once. Sequenced input: blood. These receptor sequences come from a woman aged 55-69 years in good health.

In its sample, this clonotype was seen a few times. This sequence joins TRBV5-1 and TRBJ2-5, with TRBD2 as a possible D gene (7 bases). The ends were cut back, 0 bases at V and 7 bases at J, with 19 bases in the middle. This CDR3 spans 16 amino acids. CDR1 is SGHRS and CDR2 is YFSETQ in the germline V gene. The CDR3 region has the DNA TGCGCCAGCAGCTTGGAAGGACGGGGGGCCCGAGGGACCCAGTACTTC. This sequence encodes CASSLEGRGARGTQYF.

This clonotype was seen just once. The chain is built from TRBV9 and TRBJ2-3, with D maybe TRBD2 (5 bases). The CDR3 covers 14 residues. Trimming stripped 5 bases from V and 0 bases from J, with 10 bases between. CDR1 and CDR2 from the germline V gene are SGDLS and YYNGEE. The CDR3 DNA reads TGTGCCAGCAGAAGAGGGCGGAGCACAGATACGCAGTATTTT. This codes for CASRRGRSTDTQYF.

In regard to this clonotype: This clone may be a read error of a much larger clone one base away. The rearrangement joins TRBV6-6 to TRBJ2-2; 7 nucleotides agree with TRBD1. In germline, CDR1 is MNHNY, CDR2 SVGAGI (reference sequence). This CDR3 comprises 12 residues. The CDR3 is CAGSQGAGELFF. The DNA of the CDR3 is TGTGCCGGCAGCCAGGGGGCCGGGGAGCTGTTTTTT.

This clonotype was picked up a small number of times. This chain uses TRBV29-1 with TRBJ1-4, with unresolved D. This CDR3 has 14 amino acids. Germline loops: CDR1 SQVTM, CDR2 ANQGSEA. Deletions cut 6 bases from V and 0 bases from J, with 11 bases between. The CDR3, as DNA: TGCAGCGTGCTTATAAGGGCAACTAATGAAAAACTGTTTTTT. This sequence encodes CSVLIRATNEKLFF.

The gene calls are TRBV4-1 and TRBJ2-1; D unresolved. Germline values: CDR1 MGHRA, CDR2 YSYEKL. CDR3 size: 13 residues. The V end was cut by 0 bases, the J end by 9 bases, with 9 bases between. The CDR3 nucleotides read TGCGCCAGCAGCCAAGATCTTGCCTCTGAGCAGTTCTTC. Protein product: CASSQDLASEQFF.

This clonotype was seen a handful of times. A far larger clone differs by one base, so this is likely a read error. The chain links TRBV2 to TRBJ2-5, with D uncertain. Germline-derived CDR1 and CDR2 are SNHLY and FYNNEI. With 7 bases removed from V and 0 bases from J, the gap between germline ends came to 3 bases. The CDR3 has 11 amino acids. This CDR3 reads CASNYQETQYF. The DNA of the CDR3 is TGTGCCAGCAATTACCAAGAGACCCAGTACTTC.

The chain carries TRBV29-1 and TRBJ1-2; 7 bases are shared with TRBD1. With V trimmed by 5 bases and J by 4 bases, 16 bases remained unmatched. Germline V lookup: CDR1 SQVTM, CDR2 ANQGSEA. The CDR3 contains 16 residues. The CDR3 nucleotides are TGCAGCGTTCCCCTGGACAGGTCGGGAGTTGGCTATGGCTACACCTTC. Amino acid sequence: CSVPLDRSGVGYGYTF.

The V call is TRBV14, the J call TRBJ2-3, with D unclear. Germline V gene data show CDR1 as SGHDN and CDR2 as FVKESK. CDR3 length: 13 amino acids. Trimming left V 1 base short and J 11 bases short, with 13 bases between. The CDR3 reads CASSQVRWLEQYF. The CDR3 coding sequence is TGTGCCAGCAGCCAAGTTCGATGGTTGGAGCAGTATTTT.

The rearrangement uses TRBV10-3 and TRBJ2-7; D is unresolved. The CDR3 runs to 13 residues. V was cut by 7 bases and J by 7 bases, with 17 bases left in between. From germline, CDR1 is ENHRY and CDR2 SYGVKD. The DNA of the CDR3 is TGTGCCATCACCTTCGGACCGGCCAATGAGCAGTACTTC. This gives the protein CAITFGPANEQYF.

The V call is TRBV11-2, the J call TRBJ2-7; perhaps D is TRBD1 or TRBD2 (5 bases each). Looked up from germline, CDR1 is SGHAT and CDR2 is FQNNGV. Trimming removed 1 base from V and 2 bases from J, with 12 bases in between. This CDR3 is 15 amino acids long. This CDR3 is CASSLVAGTTYEQYF. The CDR3 nucleotides are TGTGCCAGCAGCTTAGTAGCAGGGACCACCTACGAGCAGTACTTC.

The chain uses TRBV3-1 and TRBJ2-2; D may be TRBD2 (6 bases). The V gene lost 4 bases and the J gene lost 9 bases, with 15 bases spanning the gap. The CDR3 consists of 14 residues. Germline CDR1 is LGHDT and CDR2 is YNNKEL (reference sequence). The CDR3: CASSPRRGSRELFF. The DNA for the CDR3 is TGTGCCAGCAGCCCCCGGCGGGGATCCCGGGAGCTGTTTTTT.

The rearrangement uses TRBV18 and TRBJ2-1, with D possibly called TRBD1 or TRBD2 (6 bases each). The CDR3 runs to 14 residues. Germline CDR1 and CDR2: KGHSH and LQKENI. V was trimmed by 5 bases and J by 9 bases, leaving 17 bases between them. The CDR3 here is CASSSVTGASEQFF. In nucleotides, the CDR3 is TGTGCCAGCTCATCCGTAACGGGGGCGAGTGAGCAGTTCTTC.

The chain recombines TRBV20-1 with TRBJ2-1; tentatively, D is TRBD1 or TRBD2 (5 bases each). Trimming shortened V by 5 bases and J by 13 bases, and 24 bases separated the two germline ends. This CDR3 comprises 14 residues. Germline V lookup: CDR1 DFQATT, CDR2 SNEGSKA (reference sequence). Here the CDR3 DNA reads TGCAGTGCTCAGAGGGGAACAAACCAAGAGACCCAGTTCTTC. It specifies CSAQRGTNQETQFF.

This clonotype has a count of ten or more. V is TRBV7-9 and J is TRBJ1-1; D is uncertain. Trimming removed 7 bases at V and 4 bases at J, with 13 bases between. The CDR3 has 13 amino acids. The germline V gene has CDR1 SEHNR and CDR2 FQNEAQ (reference sequence). CDR3 loop: CASTPGVSTEAFF. CDR3 in DNA: TGTGCCAGCACCCCCGGCGTGAGCACTGAAGCTTTCTTT.

The V gene is TRBV20-1, the J gene TRBJ2-3; 13 bases map to TRBD2. V lost 4 bases and J lost 4; bases outside the gene matches: 2. This CDR3 is built from 14 residues. Germline assignment: CDR1 DFQATT and CDR2 SNEGSKA (reference sequence). CDR3: CSATTSGGSDTQYF. CDR3 DNA: TGCAGTGCTACGACTAGCGGGGGGTCAGATACGCAGTATTTT.

This chain joins TRBV10-3 and TRBJ1-2; 8 positions agree with TRBD1. The CDR3 totals 14 residues. J gave up 4 bases and V 4 bases, and 5 bases lay outside the gene matches. Germline V gene lookup returns CDR1 ENHRY and CDR2 SYGVKD. The CDR3 DNA reads as TGTGCCATCAGTGGCCCAGGGGGCTCCTATGGCTACACCTTC. This gives the protein CAISGPGGSYGYTF.

The chain recombines TRBV7-2 with TRBJ1-3; D is unclear. The ends were cut back, 5 bases at V and 0 bases at J, with 14 bases in the middle. Germline V gives CDR1 SGHTA, CDR2 FQGNSA. The CDR3 spans 16 residues. The CDR3 protein is CASSTPSEGSGNTIYF. Here the CDR3 DNA reads TGTGCCAGCAGCACCCCGTCCGAAGGCTCTGGAAACACCATATATTTT.

The table lists this clonotype with a few counts. The chain employs TRBV29-1 and TRBJ2-6; D remains unclear. Between the trimmed V and J ends, which lost 4 bases and 0 bases, there was a span of 10 bases. The CDR3 loop spans 15 amino acids. The germline CDR1 and CDR2 sequences are SQVTM and ANQGSEA. CDR3 loop: CSVGLIRSGANVLTF. The CDR3 DNA follows: TGCAGCGTTGGTTTAATACGCTCTGGGGCCAACGTCCTGACTTTC.

The rearrangement links TRBV6-6 to TRBJ2-3, with 7 bases lining up with TRBD2. This CDR3 has 15 residues. Germline-derived CDR1 and CDR2 are MNHNY and SVGAGI (reference sequence). J was trimmed by 3 bases and V by 1 base; bases with no gene match: 4. CDR3 DNA sequence: TGTGCCAGCAGTTACTTGGGGGGGAGGACAGATACGCAGTATTTT. Translated: CASSYLGGRTDTQYF.

This CDR3 is CASSPELAFTDTQYF. The DNA for the CDR3 is TGCGCCAGCAGCCCTGAATTGGCTTTCACAGATACGCAGTATTTT. The chain employs TRBV5-1 and TRBJ2-3; D remains unclear. CDR1 and CDR2 (germline): SGHRS, YFSETQ. V was clipped by 4 bases and J by 2 bases, with 14 bases between them. This CDR3 contains 15 residues.

This clonotype was recorded at least ten times. V is TRBV12-5 and J is TRBJ2-1; 14 positions match TRBD2. The ends lost 0 bases at V and 7 bases at J; junction bases unmatched: 2. Germline-derived CDR1 and CDR2 are LGHNT and FRNRAP. The CDR3 has 16 amino acids. The CDR3 coding sequence is TGTGCTAGTGGTTTGGTGGGACTAGCGGGAGTTAATGAGCAGTTCTTC. Translating it yields CASGLVGLAGVNEQFF.

V and J are TRBV5-1 and TRBJ2-1; possible D gene TRBD2, 6 bases. CDR3 length: 18 residues. Germline V gene lookup returns CDR1 SGHRS and CDR2 YFSETQ. The V end lost 0 bases, the J end lost 8 bases, and 24 bases lay between the germline ends. The CDR3 sequence: CASSLAVRTTRKWDEQFF. Here the CDR3 DNA reads TGCGCCAGCAGCTTGGCCGTTCGGACTACCCGCAAATGGGATGAGCAGTTCTTC.

The chain recombines TRBV5-1 with TRBJ1-4, with D tentatively TRBD1 (6 bases). CDR1 SGHRS and CDR2 YFSETQ come from the germline V gene. The CDR3 has 17 residues. Trimming stripped 0 bases from V and 0 bases from J, with 12 bases between. CDR3 sequence (DNA): TGCGCCAGCAGCTTGGGGGGGCAAACTGCAACTAATGAAAAACTGTTTTTT. This codes for CASSLGGQTATNEKLFF.

This clonotype was counted at least ten times. V usage is TRBV29-1 and J usage is TRBJ2-1, with 11 bases fitting TRBD2. Unmatched junction bases numbered 6, after V lost 7 bases and J lost 4 bases. The CDR3 has 14 residues. CDR1 and CDR2 (germline): SQVTM, ANQGSEA. CDR3 in DNA: TGCAGCGGTGGACTAGCGGGTAGATACAATGAGCAGTTCTTC. Its translation is CSGGLAGRYNEQFF.

This clonotype was recorded a few times. The rearrangement joins TRBV12-5 to TRBJ1-5, with D tentatively TRBD1 (6 bases). CDR3 size: 10 residues. Looked up from germline, CDR1 is LGHNT and CDR2 is FRNRAP. CDR3 in amino acids: CGRRGEPQHF. In nucleotides, the CDR3 is TGTGGACGAAGGGGGGAGCCCCAGCATTTT. Variable domain in full (rest from reference TRBV12-5 and TRBJ1-5): DARVTQTPRHKVTEMGQEVTMRCQPILGHNTVFWYRQTMMQGLELLAYFRNRAPLDDSGMPKDRFSAEMPDATLATLKIQPSEPRDSAVYFCGRRGEPQHFGDGTRLSIL.